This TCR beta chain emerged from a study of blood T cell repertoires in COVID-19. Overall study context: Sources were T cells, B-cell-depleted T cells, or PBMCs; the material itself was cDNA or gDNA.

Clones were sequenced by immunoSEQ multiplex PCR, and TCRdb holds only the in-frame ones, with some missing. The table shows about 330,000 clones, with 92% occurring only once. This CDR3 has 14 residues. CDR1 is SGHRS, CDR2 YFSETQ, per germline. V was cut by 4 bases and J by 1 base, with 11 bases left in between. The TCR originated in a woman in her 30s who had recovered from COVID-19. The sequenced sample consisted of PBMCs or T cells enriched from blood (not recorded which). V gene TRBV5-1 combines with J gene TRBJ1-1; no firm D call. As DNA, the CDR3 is TGCGCCAGCAGCCCACTTCCAGGGAACACTGAAGCTTTCTTT. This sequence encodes CASSPLPGNTEAFF. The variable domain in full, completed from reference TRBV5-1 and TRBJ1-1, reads KAGVTQTPRYLIKTRGQQVTLSCSPISGHRSVSWYQQTPGQGLQFLFEYFSETQRNKGNFPGRFSGRQFSNSRSEMNVSTLELGDSALYLCASSPLPGNTEAFFGQGTRLTVV.